The clone carrying this T cell receptor beta chain has a count of ten or more. Germline values: CDR1 MNHEY, CDR2 SMNVEV (reference sequence). J lost 3 bases, V lost 4 bases, and 9 bases had no gene match. The CDR3 has 16 amino acids. This entry comes from a study of blood T cell repertoires in COVID-19. Study information: COVID-19 samples collected from the United States, Italy and Spain covered acute and convalescent phases. Sources were T cells, B-cell-depleted T cells, or PBMCs; the material itself was cDNA or gDNA.

The data were produced by immunoSEQ multiplex PCR, yet TCRdb's version contains in-frame clones alone and is incomplete. The table records 190,000 or so clones, roughly four fifths of them present only once. This clonotype was obtained from a man aged 50 to 59 who had recovered from COVID-19. Sequencing was carried out using peripheral blood. V is TRBV27 and J is TRBJ2-7; 10 bases match TRBD1. CDR3 sequence (DNA): TGTGCCAGCAGTTCAATACTGGGGGACAGGGGCTACGAGCAGTACTTC. As protein: CASSSILGDRGYEQYF.